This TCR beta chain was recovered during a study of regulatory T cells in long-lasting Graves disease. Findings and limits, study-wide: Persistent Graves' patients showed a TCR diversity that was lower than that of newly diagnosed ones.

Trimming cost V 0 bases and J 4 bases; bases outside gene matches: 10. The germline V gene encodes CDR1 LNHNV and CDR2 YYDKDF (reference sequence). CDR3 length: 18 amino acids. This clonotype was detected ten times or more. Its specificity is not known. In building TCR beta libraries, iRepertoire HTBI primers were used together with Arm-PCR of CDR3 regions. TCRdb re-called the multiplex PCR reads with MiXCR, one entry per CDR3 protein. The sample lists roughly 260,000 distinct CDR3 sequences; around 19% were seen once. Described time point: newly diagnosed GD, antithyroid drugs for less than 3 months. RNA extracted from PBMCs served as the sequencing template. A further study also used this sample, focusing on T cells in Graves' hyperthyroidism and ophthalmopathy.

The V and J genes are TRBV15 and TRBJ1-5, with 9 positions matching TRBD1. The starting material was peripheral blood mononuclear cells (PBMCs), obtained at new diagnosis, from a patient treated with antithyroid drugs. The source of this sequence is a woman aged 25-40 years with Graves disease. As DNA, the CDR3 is TGTGCCACCAGCAGAGATTCCCGGGGACAGGGAGGGAATCAGCCCCAGCATTTT. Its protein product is CATSRDSRGQGGNQPQHF.